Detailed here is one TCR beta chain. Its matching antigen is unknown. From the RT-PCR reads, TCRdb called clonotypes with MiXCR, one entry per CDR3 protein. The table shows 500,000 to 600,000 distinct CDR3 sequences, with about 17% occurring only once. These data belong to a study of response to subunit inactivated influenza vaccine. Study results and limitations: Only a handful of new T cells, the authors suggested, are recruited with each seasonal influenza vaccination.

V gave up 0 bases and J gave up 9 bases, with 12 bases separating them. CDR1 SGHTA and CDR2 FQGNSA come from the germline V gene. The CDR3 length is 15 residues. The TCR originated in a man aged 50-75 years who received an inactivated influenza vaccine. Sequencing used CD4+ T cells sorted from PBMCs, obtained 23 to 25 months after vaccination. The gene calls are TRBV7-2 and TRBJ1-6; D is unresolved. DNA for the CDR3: TGTGCCAGCAGCTTAGCGCAAGGGAGGACTTCACCCCTCCACTTT. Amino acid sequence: CASSLAQGRTSPLHF.